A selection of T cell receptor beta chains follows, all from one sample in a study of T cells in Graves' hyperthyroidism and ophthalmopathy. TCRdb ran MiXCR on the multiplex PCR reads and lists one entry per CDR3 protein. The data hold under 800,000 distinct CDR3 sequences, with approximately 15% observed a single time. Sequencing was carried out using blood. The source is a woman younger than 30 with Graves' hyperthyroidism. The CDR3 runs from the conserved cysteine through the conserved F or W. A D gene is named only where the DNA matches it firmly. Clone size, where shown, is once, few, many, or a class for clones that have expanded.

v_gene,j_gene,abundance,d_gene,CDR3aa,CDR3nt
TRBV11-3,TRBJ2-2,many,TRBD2,CASSHGTSTGELFF,TGTGCCAGCAGCCATGGGACTAGCACCGGGGAGCTGTTTTTT
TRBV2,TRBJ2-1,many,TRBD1,CASRDRASYYNEQFF,TGTGCCAGCAGGGACAGGGCTTCTTATTACAATGAGCAGTTCTTC
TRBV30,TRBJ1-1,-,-,CAWGQTNTEAFF,TGTGCCTGGGGACAGACTAACACTGAAGCTTTCTTT
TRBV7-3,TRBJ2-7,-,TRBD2,CASSPPGTKRGPSYEQYF,TGTGCCAGCAGCCCACCGGGGACTAAGCGGGGGCCCTCCTACGAGCAGTACTTC
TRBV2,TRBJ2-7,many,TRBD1,CASSGQGHHEQYF,TGTGCCAGCTCCGGACAGGGTCACCACGAGCAGTACTTC
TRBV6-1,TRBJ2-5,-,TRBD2,CASSSLSGKETQYF,TGTGCCAGCAGTTCCTTAAGCGGGAAGGAGACCCAGTACTTC
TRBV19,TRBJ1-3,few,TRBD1,CASRPPGPTGDTIYF,TGTGCCAGTCGCCCTCCGGGACCTACAGGGGACACCATATATTTT
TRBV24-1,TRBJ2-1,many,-,CAVVGDTYNEQFF,TGTGCCGTCGTGGGGGACACCTACAATGAGCAGTTCTTC
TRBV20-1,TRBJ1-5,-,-,CSAGKNNQPQHF,TGCAGTGCTGGCAAGAACAATCAGCCCCAGCATTTT
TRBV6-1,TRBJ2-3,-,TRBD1,CASSSTTGQEQTSFTDTQYF,TGTGCCAGCAGTAGTACGACCGGACAGGAGCAAACATCCTTCACAGATACGCAGTATTTT
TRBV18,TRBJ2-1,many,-,CASSPSESYNEQFF,TGTGCCAGCTCACCTTCAGAGTCCTACAATGAGCAGTTCTTC
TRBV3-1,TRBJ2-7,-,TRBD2,CASSQDRGLVGLSYEQYF,TGTGCCAGCAGCCAAGACAGGGGACTAGTGGGACTCTCCTACGAGCAGTACTTC
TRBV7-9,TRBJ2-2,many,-,CASSPGPSNTGELFF,TGTGCCAGCAGCCCGGGACCGTCGAACACCGGGGAGCTGTTTTTT
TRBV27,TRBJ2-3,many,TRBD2,CASSFGTSSFTDTQYF,TGTGCCAGCAGTTTCGGGACTAGCTCATTCACAGATACGCAGTATTTT
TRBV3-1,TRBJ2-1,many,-,CASSQVQFLNNEQFF,TGTGCCAGCAGCCAAGTACAGTTTCTAAACAATGAGCAGTTCTTC
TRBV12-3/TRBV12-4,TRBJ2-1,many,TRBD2,CASSFRTSGHNEQFF,TGTGCCAGCAGTTTCAGGACTAGCGGGCACAATGAGCAGTTCTTC
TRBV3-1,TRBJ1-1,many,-,CASSQDRGLSNTEAFF,TGTGCCAGCAGCCAAGACAGAGGCTTGTCGAACACTGAAGCTTTCTTT
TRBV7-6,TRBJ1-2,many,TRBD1,CASSRDRGLIENYGYTF,TGTGCCAGCAGCCGGGACAGGGGGCTCATTGAAAACTATGGCTACACCTTC
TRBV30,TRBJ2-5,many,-,CAWSVPPGEFLPQETQYF,TGTGCCTGGAGTGTCCCGCCTGGCGAGTTTTTACCGCAAGAGACCCAGTACTTC
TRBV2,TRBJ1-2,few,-,CASSEGTGYGYTF,TGTGCCAGCAGTGAGGGGACCGGATATGGCTACACCTTC
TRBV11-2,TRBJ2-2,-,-,CASKVTGLRAGELFF,TGTGCCAGCAAAGTAACGGGACTTCGCGCCGGGGAGCTGTTTTTT
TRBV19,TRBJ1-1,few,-,CASSKNSPLNEAFF,TGTGCCAGTAGTAAAAATTCCCCGCTCAATGAAGCTTTCTTT
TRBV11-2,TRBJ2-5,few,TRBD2,CASRTVGGGETQYF,TGTGCCAGTAGGACCGTCGGCGGGGGGGAGACCCAGTACTTC
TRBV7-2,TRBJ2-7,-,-,CASSFRGRLYEQYF,TGTGCCAGCAGCTTCCGGGGGCGTTTATACGAGCAGTACTTC
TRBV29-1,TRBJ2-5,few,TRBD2,CSAWTSGRRGQETQYF,TGCAGCGCCTGGACTAGCGGGAGGAGGGGCCAAGAGACCCAGTACTTC
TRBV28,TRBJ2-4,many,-,CASSLVGSKNIQYF,TGTGCCAGCAGTTTAGTCGGCAGCAAAAACATTCAGTACTTC
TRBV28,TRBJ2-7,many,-,CASSLAADRISSYEQYF,TGTGCCAGCAGTTTAGCCGCGGACAGAATTAGCTCCTACGAGCAGTACTTC
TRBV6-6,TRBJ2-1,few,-,CASSYSNGRGHEQFF,TGTGCCAGCAGTTACTCGAACGGGAGGGGGCATGAGCAGTTCTTC
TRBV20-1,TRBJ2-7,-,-,CSASRDPSDEQYF,TGCAGTGCTAGCCGGGACCCCAGCGACGAGCAGTACTTC
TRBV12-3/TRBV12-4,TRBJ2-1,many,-,CASSYPGSGTYNEQFF,TGTGCCAGCAGTTACCCCGGGAGCGGCACCTACAATGAGCAGTTCTTC
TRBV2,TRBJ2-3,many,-,CASRKGPMGDTQYF,TGTGCCAGCAGGAAAGGACCCATGGGGGATACGCAGTATTTT
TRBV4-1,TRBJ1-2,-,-,CASSQEGTDYGYTF,TGCGCCAGCAGCCAGGAGGGTACGGACTATGGCTACACCTTC
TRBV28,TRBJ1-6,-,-,CASSLGAGTGLNSPLHF,TGTGCCAGCAGTTTAGGGGCGGGGACGGGGCTCAATTCACCCCTCCACTTT
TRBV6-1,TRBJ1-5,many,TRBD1,CASSEDGTEFNQPQHF,TGTGCCAGCAGTGAAGACGGGACAGAGTTCAATCAGCCCCAGCATTTT
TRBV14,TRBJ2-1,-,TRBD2,CASSPPSGRAREQFF,TGTGCCAGCAGCCCCCCTAGCGGGAGGGCCAGGGAGCAGTTCTTC
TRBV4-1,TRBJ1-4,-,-,CASSPGLVTNEKLFF,TGCGCCAGCAGCCCGGGATTAGTAACTAATGAAAAACTGTTTTTT
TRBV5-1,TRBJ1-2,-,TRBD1,CASSLPDRGEGYTF,TGCGCCAGCAGCTTACCGGACAGGGGGGAAGGCTACACCTTC
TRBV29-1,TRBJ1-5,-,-,CSVASGRGNQPQHF,TGCAGCGTTGCGTCAGGCAGGGGCAATCAGCCCCAGCATTTT
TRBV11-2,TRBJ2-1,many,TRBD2,CASSLGRTSGSSYNEQFF,TGTGCCAGCAGCTTAGGAAGGACTAGCGGGAGCTCCTACAATGAGCAGTTCTTC
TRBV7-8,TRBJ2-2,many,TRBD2,CASSMGLAANTGELFF,TGTGCCAGCAGCATGGGACTAGCGGCGAACACCGGGGAGCTGTTTTTT
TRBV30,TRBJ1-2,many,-,CACDRNYGYTF,TGTGCCTGCGACCGAAACTATGGCTACACCTTC
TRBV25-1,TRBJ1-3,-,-,CASSGRKGQWENTIYF,TGTGCCAGCAGTGGACGAAAAGGTCAATGGGAAAACACCATATATTTT
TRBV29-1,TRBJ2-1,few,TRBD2,CSVSAGASEQFF,TGCAGCGTCTCAGCGGGAGCAAGTGAGCAGTTCTTC
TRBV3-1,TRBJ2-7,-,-,CANSPSLSRNEQYF,TGTGCCAACAGCCCGTCACTAAGCCGCAACGAGCAGTACTTC
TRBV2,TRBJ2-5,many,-,CASRYDSDQETQYF,TGTGCCAGCAGGTATGACAGCGACCAAGAGACCCAGTACTTC
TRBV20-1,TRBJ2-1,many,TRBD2,CSARDQPGGGIYNEQFF,TGCAGTGCTAGAGATCAGCCGGGAGGAGGTATCTACAATGAGCAGTTCTTC